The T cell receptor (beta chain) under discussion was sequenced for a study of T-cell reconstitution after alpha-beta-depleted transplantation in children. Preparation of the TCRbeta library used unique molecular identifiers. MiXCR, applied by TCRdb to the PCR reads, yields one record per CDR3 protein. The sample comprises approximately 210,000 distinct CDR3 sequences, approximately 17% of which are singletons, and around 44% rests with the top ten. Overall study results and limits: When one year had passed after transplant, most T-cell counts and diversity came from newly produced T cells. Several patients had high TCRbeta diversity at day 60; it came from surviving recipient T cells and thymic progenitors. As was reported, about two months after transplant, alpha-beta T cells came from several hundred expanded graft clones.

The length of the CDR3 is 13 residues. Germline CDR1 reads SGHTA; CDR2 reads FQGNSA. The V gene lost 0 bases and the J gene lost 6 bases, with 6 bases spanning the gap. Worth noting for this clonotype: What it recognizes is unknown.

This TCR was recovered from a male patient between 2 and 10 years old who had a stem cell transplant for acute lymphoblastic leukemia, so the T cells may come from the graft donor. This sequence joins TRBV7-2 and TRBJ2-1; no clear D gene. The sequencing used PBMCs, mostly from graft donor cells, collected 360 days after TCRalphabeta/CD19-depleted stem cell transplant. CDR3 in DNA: TGTGCCAGCAGCTTAGCAGGGTCCAATGAGCAGTTCTTC. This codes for CASSLAGSNEQFF.